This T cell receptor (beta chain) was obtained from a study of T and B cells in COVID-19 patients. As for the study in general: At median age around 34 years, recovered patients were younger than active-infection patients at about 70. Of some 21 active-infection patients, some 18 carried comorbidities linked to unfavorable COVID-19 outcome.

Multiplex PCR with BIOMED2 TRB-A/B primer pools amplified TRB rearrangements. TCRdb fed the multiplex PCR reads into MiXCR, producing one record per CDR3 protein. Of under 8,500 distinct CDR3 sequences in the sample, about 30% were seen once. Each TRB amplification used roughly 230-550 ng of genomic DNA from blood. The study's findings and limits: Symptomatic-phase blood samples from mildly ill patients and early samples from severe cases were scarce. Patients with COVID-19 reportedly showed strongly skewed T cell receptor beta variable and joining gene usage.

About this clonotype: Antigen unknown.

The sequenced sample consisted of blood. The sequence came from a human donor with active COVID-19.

CDR3 sequence (DNA): TGTGCCAGCAGCTTCCAACTAGGGGAGGGTACCTACGAGCAGTACTTC. Protein: CASSFQLGEGTYEQYF. The chain employs TRBV5-5 and TRBJ2-7; 7 bases are a match to TRBD2. From germline, CDR1 is SGHKS and CDR2 YYEKEE (reference sequence). J gave up 2 bases and V 2 bases, and 10 bases lay outside the gene matches. This CDR3 is 16 amino acids long.